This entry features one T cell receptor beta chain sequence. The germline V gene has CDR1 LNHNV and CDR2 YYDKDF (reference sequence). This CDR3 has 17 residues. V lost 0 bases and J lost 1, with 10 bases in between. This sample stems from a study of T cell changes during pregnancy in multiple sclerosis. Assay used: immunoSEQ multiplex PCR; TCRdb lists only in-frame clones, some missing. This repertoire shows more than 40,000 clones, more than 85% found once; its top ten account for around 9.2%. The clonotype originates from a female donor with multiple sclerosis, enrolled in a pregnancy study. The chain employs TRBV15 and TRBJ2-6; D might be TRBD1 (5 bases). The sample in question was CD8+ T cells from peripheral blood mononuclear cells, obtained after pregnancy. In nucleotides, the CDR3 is TGTGCCACCAGCAGAGATGTAGGGGTTTCTGGGGCCAACGTCCTGACTTTC. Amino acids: CATSRDVGVSGANVLTF.